Each of the 3 T cell receptor beta chains below was sequenced from the same sample in a study of blood T cell repertoires in COVID-19 (dated by TCRdb to 2019 to 2021). Receptor amplification or capture employed the immunoSEQ multiplex PCR assay. What TCRdb holds here is the immuneACCESS table cut down to in-frame rearrangements. Part of the clones is not present; checked against another copy, under half of the missing clones reflect an unresolved V gene, and the others are unexplained. The table for this sample lists 350,000 or so clones; 89% of them were counted only once. Clones ranked in the top ten supply less than 5% of the sample. The sample consisted of peripheral blood. The receptors here all came from a woman aged 60-75 years with COVID-19, enrolled during active disease.

V is TRBV7-6 and J is TRBJ1-2, with D unresolved. CDR3 length: 15 residues. Trimming left V 0 bases short and J 0 bases short, with 8 bases between. Germline values: CDR1 SGHVS, CDR2 FNYEAQ. The CDR3 DNA follows: TGTGCCAGCAGCTTAGCCGACACGCCTAACTATGGCTACACCTTC. The encoded protein is CASSLADTPNYGYTF.

J is TRBJ1-2 and V is TRBV18; D may be TRBD1 (6 bases). The CDR3 sequence is 13 residues long. Germline V gene data show CDR1 as KGHSH and CDR2 as LQKENI. Trimming stripped 2 bases from V and 8 bases from J, with 12 bases between. The chain's CDR3 is CASSPTGMDGYTF. The CDR3 nucleotides are TGTGCCAGCTCACCAACAGGGATGGACGGCTACACCTTC.

The J gene is TRBJ2-7, the V gene TRBV5-6, with D perhaps matching TRBD2 (6 bases). The CDR3 contains 15 residues. Germline CDR1 SGHDT, CDR2 YYEEEE. The V gene lost 1 base and the J gene lost 0 bases, with 11 bases spanning the gap. CDR3 loop: CASSLTGLNSYEQYF. The CDR3 region has the DNA TGTGCCAGCAGCTTGACGGGACTTAACTCCTACGAGCAGTACTTC. The full variable domain, in which reference TRBV5-6 and TRBJ2-7 provide the parts outside the CDR3, is DAGVTQSPTHLIKTRGQQVTLRCSPKSGHDTVSWYQQALGQGPQFIFQYYEEEERQRGNFPDRFSGHQFPNYSSELNVNALLLGDSALYLCASSLTGLNSYEQYFGPGTRLTVT.